A single sample gave rise to the 18 T cell receptor beta chains below, sequenced in a study of response to subunit inactivated influenza vaccine. TCRdb recomputed calls from the RT-PCR reads with MiXCR, one row per CDR3 protein. This sample yields roughly 570,000 distinct CDR3 sequences, of which 13% are seen a single time; over 10% belongs to the top ten. This specimen was PBMCs from blood, taken about 6 weeks after vaccination. These receptors were taken from a man in his fifties who received an inactivated influenza vaccine.

Many counts were recorded for this clonotype. The genes are TRBV4-2 and TRBJ2-5; 12 bases are a match to TRBD2. The CDR3 extends over 16 amino acids. CDR1 is LGHNA and CDR2 is YNFKEQ in the germline V gene. After removal of 3 bases from V and 5 bases from J, the junction contained 7 bases not matched to a gene. The CDR3 DNA reads as TGTGCCAGCAGCCATCCACTAGCGGGAGGTGGGGAGACCCAGTACTTC. It encodes CASSHPLAGGGETQYF.

The gene calls are TRBV5-1 and TRBJ2-2; D gene uncertain. With 1 base removed from V and 1 base from J, the gap between germline ends came to 8 bases. There are 15 residues in the CDR3. Per the germline V gene, CDR1 is SGHRS and CDR2 is YFSETQ. CDR3 DNA sequence: TGCGCCAGCAGCTTGTACAGCGAGAACACCGGGGAGCTGTTTTTT. It yields the protein CASSLYSENTGELFF. Complete variable domain (other parts from reference TRBV5-1 and TRBJ2-2): KAGVTQTPRYLIKTRGQQVTLSCSPISGHRSVSWYQQTPGQGLQFLFEYFSETQRNKGNFPGRFSGRQFSNSRSEMNVSTLELGDSALYLCASSLYSENTGELFFGEGSRLTVL.

The chain uses TRBV20-1 and TRBJ2-5, with 16 bases that match TRBD2. This CDR3 is built from 18 residues. Germline V gene lookup returns CDR1 DFQATT and CDR2 SNEGSKA (reference sequence). V trimming: 6 bases; J trimming: 7 bases; junction bases outside the gene matches: 17. CDR3 coding DNA: TGCAGTGCCGTACTGGGACTAGCGGGAGGGGGTATTCTCGGGACCCAGTACTTC. This encodes CSAVLGLAGGGILGTQYF.

This clonotype was picked up one time. V is TRBV5-8 and J is TRBJ2-7, with D possibly called TRBD1 or TRBD2 (6 bases each). The CDR3 is 14 amino acids. CDR1 and CDR2 (germline): SGHTS, YDEGEE. V was cut by 4 bases and J by 3 bases, with 14 bases left in between. CDR3 in amino acids: CASSRGPPCYEQYF. CDR3 in DNA: TGTGCCAGCAGCCGGGGGCCTCCCTGCTACGAGCAGTACTTC.

In its sample, this clonotype was seen a few times. The rearrangement uses TRBV9 and TRBJ1-2, with 7 bases identical to TRBD1. CDR1 SGDLS and CDR2 YYNGEE come from the germline V gene. V dropped 5 bases and J dropped 6; count of bases not matched to a gene: 4. This CDR3 region has 12 residues. As DNA, the CDR3 is TGTGCCAGCAGAAATAGGGGGCATGGCTACACCTTC. This encodes CASRNRGHGYTF.

The J gene is TRBJ2-1, the V gene TRBV28, with 7 bases matching TRBD2. V was clipped by 5 bases and J by 2 bases; unmatched bases: 9. This CDR3 has 16 amino acids. Per germline, CDR1 MDHEN and CDR2 SYDVKM. CDR3 DNA sequence: TGTGCCAGCAGTCCCCCCGGGGGGATACCCTACAATGAGCAGTTCTTC. Its protein is CASSPPGGIPYNEQFF.

V and J are TRBV7-9 and TRBJ2-3, with D perhaps matching TRBD2 (6 bases). V dropped 7 bases and J dropped 5 bases, with 13 bases sitting between them. In germline, CDR1 is SEHNR, CDR2 FQNEAQ (reference sequence). The CDR3 runs to 13 residues. CDR3 in DNA: TGTGCCAGCACGGAGGGCAGAGTAGATACGCAGTATTTT. Translated, it gives CASTEGRVDTQYF.

In this sample, this clonotype turned up a few times. The chain joins TRBV20-1 to TRBJ2-1; 16 bases are shared with TRBD2. CDR1 DFQATT and CDR2 SNEGSKA come from the germline V gene (reference sequence). There are 17 residues in the CDR3. J was trimmed by 0 bases and V by 6 bases; bases with no gene match: 5. CDR3 sequence (DNA): TGCAGTGCCACCGGGACTAGCGGGGGGGCCTCCTACAATGAGCAGTTCTTC. Its translation is CSATGTSGGASYNEQFF.

This clonotype was found many times. The chain recombines TRBV4-1 with TRBJ1-2; TRBD1 aligns across 11 bases. V lost 3 bases to trimming and J lost 8 bases; unmatched junction nucleotides: 8. The CDR3 extends over 15 amino acids. CDR1 and CDR2 from the germline V gene are MGHRA and YSYEKL. The DNA of the CDR3 is TGCGCCAGCAGCCAGGGACAGGGGGTCGTCTACGGCTACACCTTC. This codes for CASSQGQGVVYGYTF.

The chain couples TRBV4-1 to TRBJ2-7; 8 bases fit TRBD1. The CDR3 is 16 residues long. Per germline, CDR1 MGHRA and CDR2 YSYEKL. With V trimmed by 4 bases and J by 4 bases, 12 bases remained unmatched. The CDR3, as DNA: TGCGCCAGCAGCCTAGAGCCCGGGACAGGCAATTACGAGCAGTACTTC. It codes for CASSLEPGTGNYEQYF.

The chain couples TRBV29-1 to TRBJ2-1; D could derive from TRBD1 or TRBD2 (7 bases each). Germline lookup yields CDR1 SQVTM and CDR2 ANQGSEA. The ends were cut back, 7 bases at V and 2 bases at J, with 15 bases in the middle. The CDR3 contains 14 residues. The DNA for the CDR3 is TGCAGCGGGGGGGGGACAGAAACCTACAATGAGCAGTTCTTC. As protein: CSGGGTETYNEQFF.

This clonotype was detected only a few times. V usage is TRBV20-1 and J usage is TRBJ2-7, with 7 nucleotides matching TRBD2. Germline lookup yields CDR1 DFQATT and CDR2 SNEGSKA (reference sequence). V trimming: 1 base; J trimming: 7 bases; junction bases outside the gene matches: 10. This CDR3 region has 14 residues. The DNA for the CDR3 is TGCAGTGCTAGAGGGGGAGGGTTGGGTCGGGAGCAGTACTTC. It is translated as CSARGGGLGREQYF.

The rearrangement uses TRBV10-3 and TRBJ2-2; TRBD1 agrees at 9 bases. The CDR3 length is 15 residues. CDR1 and CDR2 from the germline V gene are ENHRY and SYGVKD. The V and J ends lost 4 bases and 2 bases, in that order; junction bases with no gene match: 2. The CDR3 region has the DNA TGTGCCATCAGTGGGGGACAGGGAAACACCGGGGAGCTGTTTTTT. Its translation: CAISGGQGNTGELFF.

The rearrangement links TRBV12-3 or TRBV12-4 to TRBJ1-3, with no clear D. The ends were cut back, 6 bases at V and 3 bases at J, with 18 bases in the middle. The CDR3 runs 16 residues. The CDR3 DNA reads as TGTGCCAGCAGACGATTGGAAGGGAGGGATGGAAACACCATATATTTT. It codes for CASRRLEGRDGNTIYF.

This clonotype has more than one count but fewer than ten. The chain employs TRBV20-1 and TRBJ2-3; 12 positions agree with TRBD2. J lost 4 bases, V lost 4 bases, and 6 bases had no gene match. The CDR3 length is 15 residues. Germline V gene sequence: CDR1 DFQATT, CDR2 SNEGSKA (reference sequence). For the CDR3, the DNA is TGCAGTGCTACTCCGACTAGCGGGGGAGCAGATACGCAGTATTTT. Translation gives CSATPTSGGADTQYF.

There are a few counts of this clonotype. The chain uses TRBV6-2 or TRBV6-3 and TRBJ2-5; 8 nucleotides match TRBD1. CDR1 is MNHEY, CDR2 SVGEGT, per germline. The CDR3 extends over 13 amino acids. Trimming removed 6 bases from V and 3 bases from J; junction bases left unmatched: 3. CDR3 in DNA: TGTGCCAGCAGGAAGACAGGGGAAGAGACCCAGTACTTC. This encodes CASRKTGEETQYF.

This clonotype has more than one count but fewer than ten. The chain employs TRBV12-3 or TRBV12-4 and TRBJ1-2; TRBD1 aligns across 12 bases. This CDR3 region has 15 residues. Unmatched junction bases numbered 9, after V lost 6 bases and J lost 7 bases. Here the CDR3 DNA reads TGTGCCAGCAGAATCCCGGGACAGGGGGCAGGTGGCTACACCTTC. This codes for CASRIPGQGAGGYTF.

This chain uses TRBV4-3 with TRBJ2-7, with D unresolved. The CDR3 has 14 residues. Trimming took off 4 bases at V and 5 bases at J, with 15 bases between the two ends. Germline assignment: CDR1 LGHNA and CDR2 YSLEER. In DNA form, the CDR3 reads TGCGCCAGCAGCCCTTCGGCTCATCCGAACGAGCAGTACTTC. It specifies CASSPSAHPNEQYF.